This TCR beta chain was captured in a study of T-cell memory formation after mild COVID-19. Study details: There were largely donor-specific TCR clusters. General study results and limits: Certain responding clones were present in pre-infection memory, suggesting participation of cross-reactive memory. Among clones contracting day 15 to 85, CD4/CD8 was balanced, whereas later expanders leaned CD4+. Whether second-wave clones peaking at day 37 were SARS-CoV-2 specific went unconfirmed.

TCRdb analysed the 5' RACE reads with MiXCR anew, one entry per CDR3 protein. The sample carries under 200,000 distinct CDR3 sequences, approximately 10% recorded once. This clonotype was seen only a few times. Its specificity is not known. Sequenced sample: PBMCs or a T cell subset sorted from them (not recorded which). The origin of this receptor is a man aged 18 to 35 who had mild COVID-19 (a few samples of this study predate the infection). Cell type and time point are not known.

This CDR3 reads CASSLGTSGGFETQYF. CDR3 coding DNA: TGCGCCAGCAGCTTGGGGACTAGCGGGGGGTTTGAGACCCAGTACTTC. This chain joins TRBV5-1 and TRBJ2-5, with 14 bases matching TRBD2. The V segment lost 0 bases and the J segment 5 bases; nucleotides outside the gene matches: 3. The CDR3 has 16 amino acids. Germline values: CDR1 SGHRS, CDR2 YFSETQ. Filled out from reference TRBV5-1 and TRBJ2-5, the complete variable domain reads KAGVTQTPRYLIKTRGQQVTLSCSPISGHRSVSWYQQTPGQGLQFLFEYFSETQRNKGNFPGRFSGRQFSNSRSEMNVSTLELGDSALYLCASSLGTSGGFETQYFGPGTRLLVL.